The 24 T cell receptor beta chains in this list originate from one sample, sequenced in a study of metastatic and nonmetastatic thyroid tumors. Thyroid surgery had not been preceded by any treatment in any patient. TCRdb redid the clone calls on the PCR reads using MiXCR. The sample lists approximately 40,000 clones, roughly 50% occurring once. The sequenced sample consisted of tumor tissue. The receptors come from a male donor with papillary thyroid cancer or a benign thyroid nodule (not recorded which). Some clones in this sample may be carry-over from other donors' samples.

This clone appeared a few times. V and J are TRBV6-5 and TRBJ2-6; a possible D gene is TRBD1 (5 bases). V gave up 0 bases and J gave up 3 bases, with 6 bases separating them. This CDR3 comprises 15 residues. Germline assignment: CDR1 MNHEY and CDR2 SVGAGI. CDR3 DNA: TGTGCCAGCAGTTACTCGGGGCTTGGGGCCAACGTCCTGACTTTC. Translating gives CASSYSGLGANVLTF.

The chain has TRBV12-3 or TRBV12-4 and TRBJ1-1; no reliable D call. Between the trimmed V and J ends, which lost 5 bases and 3 bases, there was a span of 7 bases. The CDR3 length is 12 residues. The CDR3 sequence is CASSASYTEAFF. Here the CDR3 DNA reads TGTGCCAGCAGTGCCTCGTACACTGAAGCTTTCTTT.

The genes are TRBV6-7 and TRBJ1-2, with no clear D. TRBV6-7 counts as an open reading frame of uncertain function. The CDR3 sequence is 14 residues long. Trimming took off 2 bases at V and 7 bases at J, with 14 bases between the two ends. The CDR3 region is CASSYPKLEPGYTF. CDR3 in DNA: TGTGCCAGCAGTTACCCGAAACTAGAGCCTGGCTACACCTTC.

The chain recombines TRBV20-1 with TRBJ2-5; 10 nucleotides line up with TRBD2. There are 16 residues in the CDR3. Germline CDR1 and CDR2: DFQATT and SNEGSKA (reference sequence). With 3 bases clipped from V and 4 bases from J, the junction kept 11 bases outside the gene matches. CDR3 DNA sequence: TGCAGTGCTAGGGAACAACTAGCGGGAAGGATAGAGACCCAGTACTTC. Protein sequence: CSAREQLAGRIETQYF.

This clone has a handful of counts. The J gene is TRBJ1-1, the V gene TRBV12-3 or TRBV12-4; D is uncertain. The CDR3 spans 11 residues. Trimming took 6 bases from V and 4 from J, leaving 6 bases between them. CDR3 in amino acids: CASSYSTEAFF. Written as DNA, the CDR3 is TGTGCCAGCAGCTACAGCACTGAAGCTTTCTTT.

This chain joins TRBV7-2 and TRBJ2-7; TRBD2 matches 9 bases. Germline CDR1 is SGHTA and CDR2 is FQGNSA. The CDR3 is 17 amino acids. V shed 0 bases, J shed 4 bases, and the junction held 10 bases outside the gene matches. The CDR3 loop is CASSLATPGTSMYEQYF. DNA of the CDR3: TGTGCCAGCAGCTTAGCCACCCCCGGGACTAGCATGTACGAGCAGTACTTC.

This clone appeared a few times. The genes are TRBV11-3 and TRBJ1-1, with D unresolved. The germline CDR1 and CDR2 sequences are SGHNT and YENEEA. The CDR3 extends over 16 amino acids. V lost 1 base and J lost 0, with 12 bases in between. For the CDR3, the DNA is TGTGCCAGCAGCTTAGGTCATAGAGTCGTGAACACTGAAGCTTTCTTT. Its protein product is CASSLGHRVVNTEAFF.

The genes are TRBV28 and TRBJ2-7; D possibly uses TRBD1 or TRBD2 (5 bases each). Germline lookup yields CDR1 MDHEN and CDR2 SYDVKM. This CDR3 spans 13 amino acids. V shed 3 bases and J shed 2 bases, with 8 bases lying between them. The CDR3 protein is CASSLQGPYEQYF. Written as DNA, the CDR3 is TGTGCCAGCAGTTTGCAGGGACCCTACGAGCAGTACTTC.

The rearrangement links TRBV9 to TRBJ2-3; 7 bases line up with TRBD2. Trimming removed 2 bases from V and 2 bases from J; junction bases left unmatched: 5. Looked up from germline, CDR1 is SGDLS and CDR2 is YYNGEE. The CDR3 consists of 15 residues. The CDR3 loop reads CASSVSAGSTDTQYF. DNA for the CDR3: TGTGCCAGCAGCGTTTCAGCGGGGTCCACAGATACGCAGTATTTT.

The CDR3: CASSGGQISGNTIYF. CDR3 bases: TGTGCCAGCAGCGGGGGACAGATCTCTGGAAACACCATATATTTT. This sequence joins TRBV9 and TRBJ1-3, with TRBD1 identical over 7 bases. CDR3 length: 15 amino acids. Germline V gives CDR1 SGDLS, CDR2 YYNGEE. V shed 3 bases and J 0 bases; nucleotides not matched to a gene: 3.

This clone was observed a few times. This chain links TRBV11-1 with TRBJ1-6, with 9 bases identical to TRBD1. This CDR3 is built from 16 residues. CDR1 SGHAT and CDR2 FQDESV come from the germline V gene (reference sequence). Trimming removed 3 bases from V and 7 bases from J; junction bases left unmatched: 7. In nucleotides, the CDR3 is TGTGCCAGCAGCTTGTCCGGGACAGGGTCGAATTCACCCCTCCACTTT. Its protein product is CASSLSGTGSNSPLHF.

The chain carries TRBV19 and TRBJ2-1, with D unresolved. The CDR3 length is 15 residues. The germline CDR1 and CDR2 sequences are LNHDA and SQIVND (reference sequence). V was cut by 1 base and J by 4 bases, with 11 bases left in between. For the CDR3, the DNA is TGTGCCAGTAGTATAGGGGCTCCCTCTTACAATGAGCAGTTCTTC. Translated, it gives CASSIGAPSYNEQFF. The whole variable domain, remainder taken from reference TRBV19 and TRBJ2-1, is DGGITQSPKYLFRKEGQNVTLSCEQNLNHDAMYWYRQDPGQGLRLIYYSQIVNDFQKGDIAEGYSVSREKKESFPLTVTSAQKNPTAFYLCASSIGAPSYNEQFFGPGTRLTVL.

The V gene is TRBV20-1, the J gene TRBJ1-6, with D perhaps TRBD1 (5 bases). Germline lookup yields CDR1 DFQATT and CDR2 SNEGSKA (reference sequence). Trimming took 0 bases from V and 7 from J, leaving 16 bases between them. The CDR3 is 16 amino acids. DNA of the CDR3: TGCAGTGCTAGAGATCTCGGAACAGGCGAAAATTCACCCCTCCACTTT. Amino acids: CSARDLGTGENSPLHF.

DNA of the CDR3: TGTGCCAGCAGTTCCCTCTTTTTTCTTACCTACGAGCAGTACTTC. Translated, it gives CASSSLFFLTYEQYF. The chain carries TRBV28 and TRBJ2-7; no firm D call. The V gene lost 4 bases and the J gene lost 2 bases, with 15 bases spanning the gap. The CDR3 has 15 residues. Germline CDR1 reads MDHEN; CDR2 reads SYDVKM.

This clone is medium-sized within its sample. This chain connects TRBV29-1 to TRBJ2-7; TRBD2 matches 7 bases. This CDR3 is 13 amino acids long. J gave up 2 bases and V 7 bases, and 8 bases lay outside the gene matches. CDR1 SQVTM and CDR2 ANQGSEA come from the germline V gene. The CDR3 reads CSDTSVNPYEQYF. DNA of the CDR3: TGCAGCGATACTAGCGTGAACCCCTACGAGCAGTACTTC.

The V gene is TRBV4-2, the J gene TRBJ1-4; possibly TRBD1 for D (6 bases). Germline assignment: CDR1 LGHNA and CDR2 YNFKEQ. The ends were cut back, 5 bases at V and 7 bases at J, with 17 bases in the middle. This CDR3 has 15 residues. This CDR3 is CASSSARGALEKLFF. As DNA, the CDR3 is TGTGCCAGCAGCTCAGCCCGGGGGGCGCTTGAAAAACTGTTTTTT.

This clone was seen more than once but under ten times. The genes are TRBV12-3 or TRBV12-4 and TRBJ1-2; D gene ambiguous. V was shortened by 3 bases and J by 4 bases, with 9 bases between the two germline ends. This CDR3 has 13 residues. The CDR3, as DNA: TGTGCCAGCAGTTTCCCGGGATTCTATGGCTACACCTTC. Its protein is CASSFPGFYGYTF.

The chain recombines TRBV20-1 with TRBJ1-5; tentative D call: TRBD1 (6 bases). The CDR3 contains 13 residues. Germline lookup yields CDR1 DFQATT and CDR2 SNEGSKA (reference sequence). V was cut by 4 bases and J by 4 bases, with 11 bases left in between. Written as DNA, the CDR3 is TGCAGTGCTATGGGGGGCCTGAATCAGCCCCAGCATTTT. Translated: CSAMGGLNQPQHF.

This chain uses TRBV6-1 with TRBJ1-2; the D gene is possibly TRBD1 (5 bases). The germline V gene encodes CDR1 MNHNS and CDR2 SASEGT. The CDR3 covers 13 residues. The germline V and J ends were trimmed by 8 bases and 5 bases, with 15 bases remaining between them. The chain's CDR3 is CASVGVDKYGYTF. The CDR3 DNA is TGTGCCAGCGTAGGGGTCGACAAGTATGGCTACACCTTC.

In its sample, this clone was seen once. The chain couples TRBV3-1 to TRBJ2-5; 11 bases fit TRBD2. This CDR3 is built from 17 residues. The V gene end was trimmed by 0 bases and the J gene end by 5 bases; junction bases not matched to a gene: 8. Germline loops: CDR1 LGHDT, CDR2 YNNKEL (reference sequence). The CDR3 region is CASSQDRLAGGGETQYF. CDR3 sequence (DNA): TGTGCCAGCAGCCAAGATAGGCTAGCGGGAGGAGGGGAGACCCAGTACTTC.

The chain is built from TRBV12-3 or TRBV12-4 and TRBJ2-3; 7 nucleotides agree with TRBD1. V shed 3 bases and J 4 bases; nucleotides not matched to a gene: 22. CDR3 length: 20 amino acids. The CDR3 coding sequence is TGTGCCAGCAGTTTTATTGAGGGGGTTAAGGACAGGTTGACCGCAGATACGCAGTATTTT. Amino acid sequence: CASSFIEGVKDRLTADTQYF.

V is TRBV7-1 and J is TRBJ2-2; TRBD1 might be the D (5 bases). TRBV7-1 carries the ORF label, with uncertain function. Trimming took 3 bases from V and 4 from J, leaving 27 bases between them. The CDR3 length is 20 residues. The CDR3 protein is CASSSIPTRAGPNRTGELFF. CDR3 DNA sequence: TGTGCCAGCAGCTCTATACCTACAAGGGCAGGGCCCAACCGCACCGGGGAGCTGTTTTTT.

This clone was seen only a few times. This sequence joins TRBV6-1 and TRBJ2-1; 7 nucleotides match TRBD2. Looked up from germline, CDR1 is MNHNS and CDR2 is SASEGT. The junction had 5 bases not matched to a gene; V was cut back by 8 bases and J by 7 bases. This CDR3 is 12 amino acids long. Written as DNA, the CDR3 is TGTGCCAGCGGGGGGGTTAGTAATGAGCAGTTCTTC. Translating it yields CASGGVSNEQFF.

V usage is TRBV30 and J usage is TRBJ2-6; D is possibly TRBD2 (5 bases). The CDR3 sequence is 15 residues long. The germline V and J ends were trimmed by 2 bases and 2 bases, with 10 bases remaining between them. Looked up from germline, CDR1 is GTSNPN and CDR2 is SVGIG (reference sequence). CDR3 DNA sequence: TGTGCCTGGAGTCTACGGGGAGCTGGGGCCAACGTCCTGACTTTC. Translated, it gives CAWSLRGAGANVLTF.